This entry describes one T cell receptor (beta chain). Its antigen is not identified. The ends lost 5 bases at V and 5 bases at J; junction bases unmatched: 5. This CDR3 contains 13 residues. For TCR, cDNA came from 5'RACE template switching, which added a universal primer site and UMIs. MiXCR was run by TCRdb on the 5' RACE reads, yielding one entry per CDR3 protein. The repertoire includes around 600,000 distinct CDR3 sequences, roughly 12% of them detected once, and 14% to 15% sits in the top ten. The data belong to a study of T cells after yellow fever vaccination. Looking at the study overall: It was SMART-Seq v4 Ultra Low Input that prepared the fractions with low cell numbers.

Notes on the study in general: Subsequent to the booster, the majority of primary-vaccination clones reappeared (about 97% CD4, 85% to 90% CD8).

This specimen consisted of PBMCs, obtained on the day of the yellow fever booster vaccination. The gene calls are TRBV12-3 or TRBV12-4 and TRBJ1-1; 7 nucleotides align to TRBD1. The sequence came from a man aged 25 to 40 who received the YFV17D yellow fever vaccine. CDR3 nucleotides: TGTGCCAGCAGTGCCTACAGGGGAACTGAAGCTTTCTTT. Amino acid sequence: CASSAYRGTEAFF.